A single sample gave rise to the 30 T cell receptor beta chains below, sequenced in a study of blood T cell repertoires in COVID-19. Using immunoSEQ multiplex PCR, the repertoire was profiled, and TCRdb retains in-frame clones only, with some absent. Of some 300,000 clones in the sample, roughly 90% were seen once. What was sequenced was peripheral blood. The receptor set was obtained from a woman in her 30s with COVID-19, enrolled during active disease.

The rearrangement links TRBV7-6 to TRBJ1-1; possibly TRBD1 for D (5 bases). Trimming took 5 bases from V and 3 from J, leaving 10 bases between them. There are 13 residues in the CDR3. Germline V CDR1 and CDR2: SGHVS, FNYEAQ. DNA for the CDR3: TGTGCCAGCAGCCCGGTAGGGGACACTGAAGCTTTCTTT. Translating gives CASSPVGDTEAFF.

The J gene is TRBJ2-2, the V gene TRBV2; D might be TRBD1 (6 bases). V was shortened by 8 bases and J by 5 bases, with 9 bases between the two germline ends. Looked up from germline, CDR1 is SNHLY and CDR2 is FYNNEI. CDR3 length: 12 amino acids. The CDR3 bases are TGTGCCAGCGAGGGGGTGACCGGGGAGCTGTTTTTT. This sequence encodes CASEGVTGELFF.

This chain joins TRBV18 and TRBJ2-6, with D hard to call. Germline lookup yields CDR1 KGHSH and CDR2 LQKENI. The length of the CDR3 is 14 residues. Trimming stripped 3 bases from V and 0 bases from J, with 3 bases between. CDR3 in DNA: TGTGCCAGCTCACCCAACTCTGGGGCCAACGTCCTGACTTTC. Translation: CASSPNSGANVLTF. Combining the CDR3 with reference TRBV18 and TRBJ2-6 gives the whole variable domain NAGVMQNPRHLVRRRGQEARLRCSPMKGHSHVYWYRQLPEEGLKFMVYLQKENIIDESGMPKERFSAEFPKEGPSILRIQQVVRGDSAAYFCASSPNSGANVLTFGAGSRLTVL.

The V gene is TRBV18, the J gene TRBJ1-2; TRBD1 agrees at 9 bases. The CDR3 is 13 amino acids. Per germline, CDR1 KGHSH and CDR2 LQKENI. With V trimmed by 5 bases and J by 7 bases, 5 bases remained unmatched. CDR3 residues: CASSEDRGSGYTF. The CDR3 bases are TGTGCCAGCTCAGAGGACAGGGGCAGTGGCTACACCTTC.

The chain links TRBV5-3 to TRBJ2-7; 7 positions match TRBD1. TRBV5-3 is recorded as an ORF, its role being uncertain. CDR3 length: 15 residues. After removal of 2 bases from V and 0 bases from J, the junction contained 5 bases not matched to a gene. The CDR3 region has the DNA TGTGCCAGAAGCTTAGGGGGCCTTTGCTCCTACGAGCAGTACTTC. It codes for CARSLGGLCSYEQYF.

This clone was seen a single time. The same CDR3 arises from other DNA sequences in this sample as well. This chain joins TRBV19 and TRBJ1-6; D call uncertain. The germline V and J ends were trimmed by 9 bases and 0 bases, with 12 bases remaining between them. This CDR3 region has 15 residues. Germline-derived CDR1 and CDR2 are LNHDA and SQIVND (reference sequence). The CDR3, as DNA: TGTGCCAGCTCTTCAGGAAGCTCCTATAATTCACCCCTCCACTTT. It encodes CASSSGSSYNSPLHF.

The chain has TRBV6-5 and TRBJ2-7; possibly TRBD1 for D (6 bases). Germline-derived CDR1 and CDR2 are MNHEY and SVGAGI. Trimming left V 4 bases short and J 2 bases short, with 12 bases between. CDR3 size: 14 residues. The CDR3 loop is CASSFGQSTYEQYF. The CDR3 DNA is TGTGCCAGCAGTTTTGGACAGTCGACCTACGAGCAGTACTTC.

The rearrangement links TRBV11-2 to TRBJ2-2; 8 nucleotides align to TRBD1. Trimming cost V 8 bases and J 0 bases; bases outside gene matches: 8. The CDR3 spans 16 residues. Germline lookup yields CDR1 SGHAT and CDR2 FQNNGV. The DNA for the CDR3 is TGTGCCAGCCGCAAACCGGGACAGGCGAACACCGGGGAGCTGTTTTTT. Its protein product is CASRKPGQANTGELFF.

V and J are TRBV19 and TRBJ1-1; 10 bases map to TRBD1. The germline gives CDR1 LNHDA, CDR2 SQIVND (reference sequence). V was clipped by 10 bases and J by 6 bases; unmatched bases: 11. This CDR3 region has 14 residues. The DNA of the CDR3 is TGTGCCACCAGCTATTGGGACAGGGGCTCTGAAGCTTTCTTT. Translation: CATSYWDRGSEAFF.

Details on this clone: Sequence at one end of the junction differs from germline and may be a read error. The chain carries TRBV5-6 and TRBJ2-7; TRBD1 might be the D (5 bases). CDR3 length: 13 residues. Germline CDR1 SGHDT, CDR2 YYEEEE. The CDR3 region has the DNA TGTGCCAGCGGGCAGGGTATCTCCGACGAGCAGTACTTC. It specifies CASGQGISDEQYF.

CDR3 loop: CASSSRTGPYGYTF. CDR3 coding DNA: TGTGCCAGCAGCTCCCGGACAGGGCCCTATGGCTACACCTTC. V is TRBV7-2 and J is TRBJ1-2; 8 nucleotides match TRBD1. The CDR3 extends over 14 amino acids. With V trimmed by 4 bases and J by 4 bases, 5 bases remained unmatched. Germline CDR1 reads SGHTA; CDR2 reads FQGNSA.

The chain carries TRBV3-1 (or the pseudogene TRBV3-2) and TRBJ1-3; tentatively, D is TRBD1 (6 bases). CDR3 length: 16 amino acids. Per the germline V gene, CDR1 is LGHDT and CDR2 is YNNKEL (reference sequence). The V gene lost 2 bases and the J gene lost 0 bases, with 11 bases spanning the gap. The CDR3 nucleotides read TGTGCCAGCAGCCAAAATAGGGGGTACTCTGGAAACACCATATATTTT. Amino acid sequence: CASSQNRGYSGNTIYF.

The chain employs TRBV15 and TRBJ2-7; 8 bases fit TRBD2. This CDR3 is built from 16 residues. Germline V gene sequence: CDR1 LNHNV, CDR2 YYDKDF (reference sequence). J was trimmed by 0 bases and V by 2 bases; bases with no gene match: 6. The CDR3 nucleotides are TGTGCCACCAGCAGATCTCCCAGCGGGGGCTCCTACGAGCAGTACTTC. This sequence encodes CATSRSPSGGSYEQYF.

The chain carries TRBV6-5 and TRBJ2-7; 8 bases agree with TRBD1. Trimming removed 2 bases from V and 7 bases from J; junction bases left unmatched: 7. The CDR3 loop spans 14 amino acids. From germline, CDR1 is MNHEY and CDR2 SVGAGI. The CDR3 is CASSYTGQGAEQYF. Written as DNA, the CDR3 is TGTGCCAGCAGTTACACAGGACAGGGTGCGGAGCAGTACTTC.

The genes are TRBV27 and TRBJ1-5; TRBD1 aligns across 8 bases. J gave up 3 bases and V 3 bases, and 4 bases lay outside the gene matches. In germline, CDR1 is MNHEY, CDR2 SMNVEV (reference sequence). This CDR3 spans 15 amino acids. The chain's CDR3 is CASSFTDRVNQPQHF. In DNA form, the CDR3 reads TGTGCCAGCAGTTTTACGGACAGGGTCAATCAGCCCCAGCATTTT.

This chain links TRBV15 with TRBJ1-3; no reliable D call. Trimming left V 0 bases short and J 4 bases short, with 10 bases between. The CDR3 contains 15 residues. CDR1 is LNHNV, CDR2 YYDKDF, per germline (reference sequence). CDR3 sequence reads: CATSRDLFGGNTIYF. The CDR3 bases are TGTGCCACCAGCAGAGATTTATTCGGGGGAAACACCATATATTTT. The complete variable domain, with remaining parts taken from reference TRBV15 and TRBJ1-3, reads DAMVIQNPRYQVTQFGKPVTLSCSQTLNHNVMYWYQQKSSQAPKLLFHYYDKDFNNEADTPDNFQSRRPNTSFCFLDIRSPGLGDTAMYLCATSRDLFGGNTIYFGEGSWLTVV.

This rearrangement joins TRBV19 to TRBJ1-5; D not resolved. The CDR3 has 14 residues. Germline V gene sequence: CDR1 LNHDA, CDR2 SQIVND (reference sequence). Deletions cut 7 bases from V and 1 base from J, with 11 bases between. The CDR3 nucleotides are TGTGCCAGTAATTCAGTCAAGAGCAATCAGCCCCAGCATTTT. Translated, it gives CASNSVKSNQPQHF.

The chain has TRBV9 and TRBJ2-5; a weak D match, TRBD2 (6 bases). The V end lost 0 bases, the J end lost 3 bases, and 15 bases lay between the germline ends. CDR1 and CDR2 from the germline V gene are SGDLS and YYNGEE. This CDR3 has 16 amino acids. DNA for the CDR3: TGTGCCAGCAGCGTAGCCTTCGGGACTGGAGAAGAGACCCAGTACTTC. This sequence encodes CASSVAFGTGEETQYF.

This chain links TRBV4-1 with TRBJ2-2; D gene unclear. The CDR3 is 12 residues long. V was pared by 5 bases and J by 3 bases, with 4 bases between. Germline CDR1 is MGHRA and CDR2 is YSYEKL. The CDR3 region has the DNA TGCGCCAGCAGCTCTCACACCGGGGAGCTGTTTTTT. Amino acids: CASSSHTGELFF.

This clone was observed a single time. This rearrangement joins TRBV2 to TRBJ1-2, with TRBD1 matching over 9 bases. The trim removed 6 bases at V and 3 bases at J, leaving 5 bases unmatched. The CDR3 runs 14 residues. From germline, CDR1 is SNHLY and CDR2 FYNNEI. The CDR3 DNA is TGTGCCAGCAGAGGGACAGGGCCATACTATGGCTACACCTTC. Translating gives CASRGTGPYYGYTF.

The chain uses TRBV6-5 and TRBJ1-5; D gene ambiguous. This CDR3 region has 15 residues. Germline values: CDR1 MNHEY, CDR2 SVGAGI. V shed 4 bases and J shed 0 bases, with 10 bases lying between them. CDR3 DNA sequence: TGTGCCAGCAGTTTCGACTCCTATAGCAATCAGCCCCAGCATTTT. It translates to CASSFDSYSNQPQHF.

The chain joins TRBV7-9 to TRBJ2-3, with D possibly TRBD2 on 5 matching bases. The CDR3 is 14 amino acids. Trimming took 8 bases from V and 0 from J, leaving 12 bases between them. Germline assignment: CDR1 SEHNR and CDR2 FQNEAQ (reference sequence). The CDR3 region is CASLSGGSTDTQYF. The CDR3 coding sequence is TGTGCCAGCCTTTCAGGAGGAAGCACAGATACGCAGTATTTT.

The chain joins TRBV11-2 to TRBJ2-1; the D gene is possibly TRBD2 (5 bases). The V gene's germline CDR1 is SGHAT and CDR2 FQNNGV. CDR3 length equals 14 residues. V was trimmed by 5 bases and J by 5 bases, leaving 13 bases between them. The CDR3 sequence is CASSPIRGNNEQFF. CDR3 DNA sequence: TGTGCCAGCAGCCCTATTAGAGGGAACAATGAGCAGTTCTTC.

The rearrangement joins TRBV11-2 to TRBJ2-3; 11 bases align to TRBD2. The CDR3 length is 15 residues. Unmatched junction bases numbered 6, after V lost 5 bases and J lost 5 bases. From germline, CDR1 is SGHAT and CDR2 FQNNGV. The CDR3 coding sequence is TGTGCCAGCAGCCCTTTAGCGGGGGGGCGAGATACGCAGTATTTT. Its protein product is CASSPLAGGRDTQYF.

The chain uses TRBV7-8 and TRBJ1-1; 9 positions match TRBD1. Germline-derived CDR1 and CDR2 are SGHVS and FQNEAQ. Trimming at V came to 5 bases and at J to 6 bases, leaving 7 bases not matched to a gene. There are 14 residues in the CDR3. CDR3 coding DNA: TGTGCCAGCAGCCGGGACAGGGCCCCGGCTGAAGCTTTCTTT. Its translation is CASSRDRAPAEAFF. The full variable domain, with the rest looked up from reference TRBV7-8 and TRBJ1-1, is GAGVSQSPRYKVAKRGQDVALRCDPISGHVSLFWYQQALGQGPEFLTYFQNEAQLDKSGLPSDRFFAERPEGSVSTLKIQRTQQEDSAVYLCASSRDRAPAEAFFGQGTRLTVV.

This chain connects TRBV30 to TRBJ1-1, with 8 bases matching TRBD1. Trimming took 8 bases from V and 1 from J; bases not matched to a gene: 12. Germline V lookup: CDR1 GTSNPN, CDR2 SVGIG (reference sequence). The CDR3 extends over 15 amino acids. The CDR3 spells CAGQARGQANTEAFF. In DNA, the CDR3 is TGTGCCGGACAAGCTAGGGGACAGGCGAACACTGAAGCTTTCTTT.

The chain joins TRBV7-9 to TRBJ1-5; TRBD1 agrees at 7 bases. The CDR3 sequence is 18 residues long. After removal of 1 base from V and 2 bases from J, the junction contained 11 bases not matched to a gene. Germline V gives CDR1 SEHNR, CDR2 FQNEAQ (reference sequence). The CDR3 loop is CASSLGGVGGSGNQPQHF. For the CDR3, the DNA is TGTGCCAGCAGCTTAGGAGGGGTAGGGGGCTCGGGCAATCAGCCCCAGCATTTT.

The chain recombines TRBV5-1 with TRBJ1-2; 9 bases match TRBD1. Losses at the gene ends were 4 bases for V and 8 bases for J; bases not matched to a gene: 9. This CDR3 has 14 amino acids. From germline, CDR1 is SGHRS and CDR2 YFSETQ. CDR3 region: CASSGTGGTVGYTF. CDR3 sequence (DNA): TGCGCCAGCAGCGGTACAGGGGGCACGGTGGGCTACACCTTC.

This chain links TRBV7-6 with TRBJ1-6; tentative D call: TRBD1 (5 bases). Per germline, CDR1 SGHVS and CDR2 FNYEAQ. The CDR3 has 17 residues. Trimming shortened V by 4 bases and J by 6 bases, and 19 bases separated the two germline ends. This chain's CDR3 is CASSSRIERDFNSPLHF. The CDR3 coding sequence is TGTGCCAGCAGCTCCCGAATAGAACGGGACTTTAATTCACCCCTCCACTTT.

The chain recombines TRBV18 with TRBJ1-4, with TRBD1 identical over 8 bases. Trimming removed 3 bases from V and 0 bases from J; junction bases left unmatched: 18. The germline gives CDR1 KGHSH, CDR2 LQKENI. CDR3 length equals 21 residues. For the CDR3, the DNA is TGTGCCAGCTCACCTCTCGGCCCCAGGGGGCGGGGGACGCCAACTAATGAAAAACTGTTTTTT. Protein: CASSPLGPRGRGTPTNEKLFF.